The 30 T cell receptor beta chains below were found in one sample sequenced in a study of cytomegalovirus exposure and HLA in healthy donors (dated by TCRdb to the late 2010s). The protocol used for the library was the immunoSEQ multiplex PCR assay. Here the immuneACCESS table is served through TCRdb, limited to in-frame sequences with V and J called. Missing clones are a known gap in these copies; in checked studies unresolved V genes cover under half, and the rest lacks a known reason. The sample contains 120,000 or so clones, almost 90% of them found a single time. The ten largest clones capture about 1.4% of the sample. Sample: PBMCs. Receptors originate from a man aged 30 to 45 in good health and CMV-seronegative.

The chain joins TRBV7-9 to TRBJ2-7; 7 positions match TRBD1. J was trimmed by 2 bases and V by 5 bases; bases with no gene match: 6. CDR1 SEHNR and CDR2 FQNEAQ come from the germline V gene (reference sequence). This CDR3 spans 14 amino acids. CDR3 loop: CASSDWGQTYEQYF. CDR3 DNA: TGTGCCAGCAGCGATTGGGGACAGACCTACGAGCAGTACTTC.

This clone was counted once. This chain links TRBV7-2 with TRBJ1-1; D may be TRBD1 (5 bases). The CDR3 covers 17 residues. The germline CDR1 and CDR2 sequences are SGHTA and FQGNSA. V was clipped by 0 bases and J by 3 bases, with 17 bases between them. DNA for the CDR3: TGTGCCAGCAGCTTAGCAACTTCCCGACAGTATGACACTGAAGCTTTCTTT. This codes for CASSLATSRQYDTEAFF. Supplemented by reference TRBV7-2 and TRBJ1-1, the full variable domain reads GAGVSQSPSNKVTEKGKDVELRCDPISGHTALYWYRQSLGQGLEFLIYFQGNSAPDKSGLPSDRFSAERTGGSVSTLTIQRTQQEDSAVYLCASSLATSRQYDTEAFFGQGTRLTVV.

The chain links TRBV7-4 to TRBJ2-7, with D perhaps TRBD1 (5 bases). The CDR3 is 16 amino acids. Germline loops: CDR1 SGHVT, CDR2 SQSDAQ. V was cut by 2 bases and J by 2 bases, with 16 bases left in between. For the CDR3, the DNA is TGTGCCAGCAGCTTACCGTCCCACAGGCAAGCCTACGAGCAGTACTTC. Protein: CASSLPSHRQAYEQYF.

The chain couples TRBV5-1 to TRBJ2-7; the match to TRBD1 covers 9 bases. In germline, CDR1 is SGHRS, CDR2 YFSETQ. V shed 0 bases and J 5 bases; nucleotides not matched to a gene: 6. The CDR3 loop spans 15 amino acids. CDR3 in DNA: TGCGCCAGCAGCTTGGCCGTGGGACAGGGTAACGAGCAGTACTTC. Its translation is CASSLAVGQGNEQYF.

This clone has just one count. The chain links TRBV2 to TRBJ1-1; 8 bases fit TRBD1. The V and J ends lost 8 bases and 0 bases, in that order; junction bases with no gene match: 11. CDR3 size: 16 residues. Per germline, CDR1 SNHLY and CDR2 FYNNEI. The CDR3: CASVGQGRTMNTEAFF. CDR3 nucleotide sequence: TGTGCCAGCGTTGGACAGGGTAGGACCATGAACACTGAAGCTTTCTTT. Supplemented by reference TRBV2 and TRBJ1-1, the full variable domain reads EPEVTQTPSHQVTQMGQEVILRCVPISNHLYFYWYRQILGQKVEFLVSFYNNEISEKSEIFDDQFSVERPDGSNFTLKIRSTKLEDSAMYFCASVGQGRTMNTEAFFGQGTRLTVV.

This chain connects TRBV11-2 to TRBJ2-3, with 11 positions matching TRBD1. This CDR3 spans 15 amino acids. Germline V CDR1 and CDR2: SGHAT, FQNNGV. Losses at the gene ends were 4 bases for V and 4 bases for J; bases not matched to a gene: 4. CDR3 sequence reads: CASSSTGQGADTQYF. The CDR3 bases are TGTGCCAGCAGCTCAACGGGACAGGGGGCAGATACGCAGTATTTT. Looking up the rest from reference TRBV11-2 and TRBJ2-3 gives the full variable domain: EAGVAQSPRYKIIEKRQSVAFWCNPISGHATLYWYQQILGQGPKLLIQFQNNGVVDDSQLPKDRFSAERLKGVDSTLKIQPAKLEDSAVYLCASSSTGQGADTQYFGPGTRLTVL.

The chain joins TRBV15 to TRBJ1-1, with D maybe TRBD1 (5 bases). Germline V lookup: CDR1 LNHNV, CDR2 YYDKDF (reference sequence). This CDR3 contains 14 residues. V was cut by 3 bases and J by 0 bases, with 8 bases left in between. The CDR3 sequence: CATSRTTVNTEAFF. CDR3 in DNA: TGTGCCACCAGCAGGACGACAGTGAACACTGAAGCTTTCTTT. Together with reference TRBV15 and TRBJ1-1, the CDR3 gives the full variable domain: DAMVIQNPRYQVTQFGKPVTLSCSQTLNHNVMYWYQQKSSQAPKLLFHYYDKDFNNEADTPDNFQSRRPNTSFCFLDIRSPGLGDTAMYLCATSRTTVNTEAFFGQGTRLTVV.

The rearrangement uses TRBV5-1 and TRBJ2-7; 7 nucleotides line up with TRBD1. The CDR3 extends over 15 amino acids. The J segment lost 0 bases and the V segment lost 5 bases, leaving 8 bases of the junction unmatched. Germline CDR1 is SGHRS and CDR2 is YFSETQ. The CDR3 sequence: CASRPDRSISYEQYF. In DNA form, the CDR3 reads TGCGCCAGCAGGCCGGACAGGTCCATCTCCTACGAGCAGTACTTC.

This chain connects TRBV2 to TRBJ1-3; 9 bases map to TRBD1. The V gene end was trimmed by 8 bases and the J gene end by 4 bases; junction bases not matched to a gene: 12. The CDR3 is 16 amino acids. Germline V gives CDR1 SNHLY, CDR2 FYNNEI. The chain's CDR3 is CASGQAGTGPGNTIYF. The CDR3 DNA is TGTGCCAGCGGTCAGGCCGGGACAGGGCCCGGAAACACCATATATTTT.

The CDR3 sequence is CASKFDRVSDTQYF. The DNA for the CDR3 is TGTGCCAGCAAGTTTGACAGGGTATCGGATACGCAGTATTTT. The chain is built from TRBV6-1 and TRBJ2-3, with 7 bases matching TRBD1. The CDR3 is 14 residues long. The trim removed 7 bases at V and 6 bases at J, leaving 10 bases unmatched. Germline-derived CDR1 and CDR2 are MNHNS and SASEGT.

This chain uses TRBV14 with TRBJ2-7; D ambiguous. This CDR3 region has 14 residues. Per germline, CDR1 SGHDN and CDR2 FVKESK. The germline V and J ends were trimmed by 1 base and 3 bases, with 10 bases remaining between them. The DNA of the CDR3 is TGTGCCAGCAGCCAAGGACATACGTACTACGAGCAGTACTTC. This gives the protein CASSQGHTYYEQYF.

This sequence joins TRBV19 and TRBJ1-4, with a weak D call TRBD1 (6 bases). The CDR3 covers 13 residues. Between the trimmed V and J ends, which lost 8 bases and 10 bases, there was a span of 17 bases. Germline CDR1 is LNHDA and CDR2 is SQIVND (reference sequence). The CDR3 loop reads CASAVQGIAKLFF. The CDR3, as DNA: TGTGCCAGTGCGGTACAGGGTATAGCAAAACTGTTTTTT.

The genes are TRBV5-4 and TRBJ2-1, with 7 nucleotides matching TRBD1. Germline CDR1 SGHNT, CDR2 YYREEE (reference sequence). The CDR3 consists of 14 residues. V was clipped by 6 bases and J by 5 bases; unmatched bases: 8. The CDR3 is CASTRRDSDNEQFF. The CDR3 DNA reads as TGTGCCAGCACCCGACGGGACAGTGACAATGAGCAGTTCTTC.

This clone was seen more than once but under ten times. V is TRBV29-1 and J is TRBJ1-2; TRBD1 aligns across 7 bases. This CDR3 region has 11 residues. V was pared by 4 bases and J by 8 bases, with 4 bases of the junction left unmatched. The germline V gene has CDR1 SQVTM and CDR2 ANQGSEA. The CDR3: CSVGRQGGYTF. CDR3 bases: TGCAGCGTTGGCCGACAGGGAGGCTACACCTTC.

This chain connects TRBV30 to TRBJ2-1; D is perhaps TRBD2 (5 bases). The CDR3 sequence is 13 residues long. Trimming removed 3 bases from V and 4 bases from J, with 10 bases in between. The germline CDR1 and CDR2 sequences are GTSNPN and SVGIG (reference sequence). For the CDR3, the DNA is TGTGCCTGGAGCGGGATGGGTTACAATGAGCAGTTCTTC. Its translation is CAWSGMGYNEQFF.

This rearrangement joins TRBV6-1 to TRBJ2-1; 7 nucleotides match TRBD1. V dropped 7 bases and J dropped 8; count of bases not matched to a gene: 8. Per the germline V gene, CDR1 is MNHNS and CDR2 is SASEGT. The CDR3 covers 13 residues. The CDR3 nucleotides are TGTGCCAGCAACCCTACAGGGGTCCATGAGCAGTTCTTC. Its translation is CASNPTGVHEQFF.

The chain has TRBV9 and TRBJ2-1; D is perhaps TRBD1 (6 bases). With 0 bases removed from V and 8 bases from J, the gap between germline ends came to 12 bases. CDR1 SGDLS and CDR2 YYNGEE come from the germline V gene. There are 14 residues in the CDR3. CDR3 DNA sequence: TGTGCCAGCAGCGTAGAGGTTCAGGGGCATGAGCAGTTCTTC. It codes for CASSVEVQGHEQFF.

The chain uses TRBV5-4 and TRBJ2-7; D is unclear. Trimming took off 2 bases at V and 4 bases at J, with 10 bases between the two ends. The CDR3 consists of 13 residues. Germline V gives CDR1 SGHNT, CDR2 YYREEE (reference sequence). CDR3 sequence reads: CASSLPTDYEQYF. CDR3 in DNA: TGTGCCAGCAGCTTACCAACAGATTACGAGCAGTACTTC.

CDR3 loop: CASTTTGARNEQYF. The DNA of the CDR3 is TGTGCCAGCACTACGACAGGGGCGAGGAACGAGCAGTACTTC. The genes are TRBV6-1 and TRBJ2-7; 8 bases line up with TRBD1. The V segment lost 7 bases and the J segment 5 bases; nucleotides outside the gene matches: 10. This CDR3 contains 14 residues. Germline V gene data show CDR1 as MNHNS and CDR2 as SASEGT.

The chain recombines TRBV5-1 with TRBJ2-1; 8 bases line up with TRBD1. Germline CDR1 and CDR2: SGHRS and YFSETQ. With V trimmed by 2 bases and J by 8 bases, 6 bases remained unmatched. The CDR3 runs 14 residues. Here the CDR3 DNA reads TGCGCCAGCAGCTTCAGGGGGCAACTCGATGAGCAGTTCTTC. This codes for CASSFRGQLDEQFF.

The rearrangement joins TRBV14 to TRBJ2-7, with D perhaps TRBD1 (6 bases). The CDR3 is 14 amino acids. CDR1 and CDR2 from the germline V gene are SGHDN and FVKESK. The ends were cut back, 4 bases at V and 5 bases at J, with 15 bases in the middle. The CDR3 DNA reads TGTGCCAGCAGCCGAACAGGGCTCGGCGACGAGCAGTACTTC. Translating gives CASSRTGLGDEQYF. Combining the CDR3 with reference TRBV14 and TRBJ2-7 gives the whole variable domain EAGVTQFPSHSVIEKGQTVTLRCDPISGHDNLYWYRRVMGKEIKFLLHFVKESKQDESGMPNNRFLAERTGGTYSTLKVQPAELEDSGVYFCASSRTGLGDEQYFGPGTRLTVT.

The chain uses TRBV6-5 and TRBJ1-2, with D perhaps matching TRBD1 (6 bases). Germline CDR1 is MNHEY and CDR2 is SVGAGI. V shed 4 bases and J shed 0 bases, with 12 bases lying between them. The length of the CDR3 is 15 residues. CDR3 in amino acids: CASSSHREANYGYTF. The CDR3, as DNA: TGTGCCAGCAGTTCCCACAGGGAAGCTAACTATGGCTACACCTTC.

V usage is TRBV2 and J usage is TRBJ1-4; D is uncertain. Trimming pared 3 bases from V and 3 bases from J, leaving 8 bases between. CDR1 SNHLY and CDR2 FYNNEI come from the germline V gene. There are 14 residues in the CDR3. The CDR3 reads CASSEGQPNEKLFF. The CDR3 DNA is TGTGCCAGCAGTGAGGGCCAGCCTAATGAAAAACTGTTTTTT.

This clone was counted a single time. The J gene is TRBJ2-5, the V gene TRBV29-1; 9 bases map to TRBD1. Trimming at V came to 5 bases and at J to 3 bases, leaving 13 bases not matched to a gene. This CDR3 is 16 amino acids long. CDR1 is SQVTM and CDR2 is ANQGSEA in the germline V gene. The CDR3, as DNA: TGCAGCGTTAAATCCCCGGGACAGGGAATTAAAGAGACCCAGTACTTC. Its protein product is CSVKSPGQGIKETQYF.

The rearrangement links TRBV5-1 to TRBJ2-7, with 13 bases that match TRBD2. CDR1 is SGHRS, CDR2 YFSETQ, per germline. CDR3 length equals 15 residues. J was trimmed by 5 bases and V by 3 bases; bases with no gene match: 5. CDR3 loop: CASSWTSGSGNEQYF. The CDR3 coding sequence is TGCGCCAGCAGCTGGACTAGCGGGAGCGGGAACGAGCAGTACTTC.

This clone occurred many times. J is TRBJ2-5 and V is TRBV4-3; TRBD1 matches 10 bases. V trimming: 1 base; J trimming: 9 bases; junction bases outside the gene matches: 14. This CDR3 has 17 residues. Germline V gene sequence: CDR1 LGHNA, CDR2 YSLEER. Here the CDR3 DNA reads TGCGCCAGCAGCCAAGTTGAGGCGGGACAGGGGATAAACGCCCAGTACTTC. Amino acid sequence: CASSQVEAGQGINAQYF.

The rearrangement joins TRBV4-3 to TRBJ2-5; D is perhaps TRBD2 (5 bases). The CDR3 is 15 residues long. Per the germline V gene, CDR1 is LGHNA and CDR2 is YSLEER. Trimming shortened V by 0 bases and J by 6 bases, and 14 bases separated the two germline ends. The CDR3 DNA follows: TGCGCCAGCAGCCAAGACCATTCTAGCATGCAGACCCAGTACTTC. It codes for CASSQDHSSMQTQYF.

The chain couples TRBV29-1 to TRBJ2-7, with D possibly matching TRBD1 (6 bases). Germline loops: CDR1 SQVTM, CDR2 ANQGSEA. Trimming took 6 bases from V and 0 from J, leaving 12 bases between them. The CDR3 length is 13 residues. DNA of the CDR3: TGCAGCGTCGAGGGGGACGCCTCCTACGAGCAGTACTTC. Protein sequence: CSVEGDASYEQYF.

This chain uses TRBV5-6 with TRBJ1-1, with D tentatively TRBD1 (6 bases). Germline V gene data show CDR1 as SGHDT and CDR2 as YYEEEE. V lost 7 bases to trimming and J lost 6 bases, with 22 bases between them. CDR3 length equals 15 residues. The CDR3 loop reads CASLNGQMTFPEAFF. As DNA, the CDR3 is TGTGCCAGCCTAAACGGACAGATGACATTCCCTGAAGCTTTCTTT. Looking up the rest from reference TRBV5-6 and TRBJ1-1 gives the full variable domain: DAGVTQSPTHLIKTRGQQVTLRCSPKSGHDTVSWYQQALGQGPQFIFQYYEEEERQRGNFPDRFSGHQFPNYSSELNVNALLLGDSALYLCASLNGQMTFPEAFFGQGTRLTVV.

This clone was seen a single time. This rearrangement joins TRBV30 to TRBJ1-2; the match to TRBD1 covers 11 bases. Germline CDR1 GTSNPN, CDR2 SVGIG (reference sequence). The CDR3 spans 15 residues. The trim removed 1 base at V and 8 bases at J, leaving 9 bases unmatched. This CDR3 reads CAWSEGTGGYWGYTF. The DNA of the CDR3 is TGTGCCTGGAGTGAGGGGACAGGGGGGTACTGGGGCTACACCTTC.